This TCR beta chain came from a study of radiation and T cells in renal cell carcinoma. The protocol was immunoSEQ multiplex PCR, while the TCRdb copy is restricted to in-frame clones and leaves out a portion. The top ten hold 6% of the sample, which has about 78,000 clones, 70% to 90% seen once. Sample time point: blood 4 weeks post-SBRT, at nephrectomy. As to treatment: 15 Gy SBRT to primary tumor, nephrectomy 4 weeks later. This receptor was identified in a woman aged 70-85 years with renal cell carcinoma. This material consisted of blood, taken from a patient whose treatment included radiotherapy and nephrectomy.

The CDR3 reads CASSGARGKGSYNSPLHF. CDR3 sequence (DNA): TGTGCCAGCAGCGGGGCCAGAGGGAAAGGTTCCTATAATTCACCCCTCCACTTT. This chain links TRBV9 with TRBJ1-6; D unresolved. The CDR3 is 18 residues long. Germline values: CDR1 SGDLS, CDR2 YYNGEE. V was trimmed by 3 bases and J by 1 base, leaving 17 bases between them.